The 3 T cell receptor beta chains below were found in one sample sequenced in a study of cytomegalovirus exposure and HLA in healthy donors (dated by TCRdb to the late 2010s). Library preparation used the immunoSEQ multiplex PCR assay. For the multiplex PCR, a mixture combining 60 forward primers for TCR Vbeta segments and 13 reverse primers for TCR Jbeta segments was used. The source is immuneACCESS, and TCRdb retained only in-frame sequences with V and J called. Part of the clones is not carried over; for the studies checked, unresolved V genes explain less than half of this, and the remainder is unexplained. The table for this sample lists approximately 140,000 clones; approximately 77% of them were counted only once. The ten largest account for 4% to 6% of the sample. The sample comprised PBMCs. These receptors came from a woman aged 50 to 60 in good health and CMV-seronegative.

The CDR3 sequence is CASSQRHSSGANVLTF. The CDR3 region has the DNA TGTGCCAGCAGCCAAAGACATTCCTCTGGGGCCAACGTCCTGACTTTC. The chain couples TRBV9 to TRBJ2-6, with D hard to call. CDR1 and CDR2 (germline): SGDLS, YYNGEE. CDR3 size: 16 residues. The V and J ends lost 4 bases and 0 bases respectively, with 11 bases between them.

CDR3 region: CASSLDTSNQPQHF. The CDR3 DNA follows: TGTGCCAGCAGCTTGGACACCTCTAATCAGCCCCAGCATTTT. V gene TRBV2 combines with J gene TRBJ1-5; D is perhaps TRBD1 (5 bases). V was clipped by 6 bases and J by 4 bases, with 13 bases between them. From germline, CDR1 is SNHLY and CDR2 FYNNEI. This CDR3 is built from 14 residues. Drawing the rest from reference TRBV2 and TRBJ1-5, the complete variable domain is EPEVTQTPSHQVTQMGQEVILRCVPISNHLYFYWYRQILGQKVEFLVSFYNNEISEKSEIFDDQFSVERPDGSNFTLKIRSTKLEDSAMYFCASSLDTSNQPQHFGDGTRLSIL.

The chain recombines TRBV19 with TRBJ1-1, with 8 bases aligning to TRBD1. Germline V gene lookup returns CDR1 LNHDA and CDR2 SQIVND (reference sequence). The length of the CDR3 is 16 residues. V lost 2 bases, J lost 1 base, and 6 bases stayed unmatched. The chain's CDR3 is CASSISSGTGNTEAFF. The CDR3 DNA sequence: TGTGCCAGTAGTATATCCTCCGGGACAGGGAACACTGAAGCTTTCTTT. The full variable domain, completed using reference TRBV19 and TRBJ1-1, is DGGITQSPKYLFRKEGQNVTLSCEQNLNHDAMYWYRQDPGQGLRLIYYSQIVNDFQKGDIAEGYSVSREKKESFPLTVTSAQKNPTAFYLCASSISSGTGNTEAFFGQGTRLTVV.